This TCR beta chain was obtained from a study of early T cells in non-severe SARS-CoV-2 infection. TCRdb fed the 5' RACE reads into MiXCR, producing one record per CDR3 protein. The sample includes approximately 63,000 distinct CDR3 sequences, around 6.5% of them seen just once. Many counts were recorded for this clonotype. The clonotype was recovered from an adult who was a healthcare worker with PCR-confirmed SARS-CoV-2 infection or an uninfected control (not recorded which). Sequenced material: whole blood, taken at baseline.

The CDR3 protein is CASRIFRDSNSPLHF. The CDR3 DNA reads TGTGCCAGCAGGATCTTCCGGGACAGCAATTCACCCCTCCACTTT. V is TRBV27 and J is TRBJ1-6; 7 positions agree with TRBD1. CDR3 length: 15 amino acids. From germline, CDR1 is MNHEY and CDR2 SMNVEV (reference sequence). The V and J ends lost 6 bases and 7 bases, in that order; junction bases with no gene match: 9.